The TCR beta chain under discussion was sequenced for a study of beta chain features in type 1 diabetes. Study outcomes and limitations: In all four CD4+ subsets, TCRB CDR3 length was significantly, moderately reduced in type 1 diabetes.

This clone was detected only a few times. Its specificity is unknown. Expressed TCRB transcripts got sequenced, as all isolated RNA was reverse transcribed. The protocol was immunoSEQ multiplex PCR, while the TCRdb copy is restricted to in-frame clones and leaves out a portion. In the table there are about 400,000 clones, over 9.5% of which are singletons. CDR3 length: 15 residues. V was clipped by 2 bases and J by 4 bases; unmatched bases: 5. CDR1 is LGHNA and CDR2 is YSLEER in the germline V gene. The sequence derives from a woman aged 18 to 35 with type 1 diabetes. The chain has TRBV4-3 and TRBJ2-7, with TRBD1 matching 10 bases. The sample consisted of naive CD4+ T cells from blood. The CDR3 spells CASSQTGTGEYEQYF. The CDR3 region has the DNA TGCGCCAGCAGCCAAACCGGGACAGGGGAATACGAGCAGTACTTC.